Presented here are 4 T cell receptor beta chains from one specimen sequenced in a study of blood T cell repertoires in COVID-19. The data were produced by immunoSEQ multiplex PCR, yet TCRdb's version contains in-frame clones alone and is incomplete. The sample consists of 150,000 to 160,000 clones, around 83% of them appearing once. Sequences were obtained from peripheral blood. These receptors were obtained from a woman in her sixties with COVID-19, enrolled during active disease.

The V and J genes are TRBV12-3 or TRBV12-4 and TRBJ2-1, with D possibly TRBD2 on 8 matching bases. Trimming cost V 7 bases and J 14 bases, with 21 bases left between them. The CDR3 length is 13 residues. In DNA, the CDR3 is TGTGCCAGCACCCCGGGAGGGGGCAGAGGGAAGTTCTTC. Its translation: CASTPGGGRGKFF.

CDR3 DNA: TGTGCCAGCTCCCAGGAAACCCCTATGTATGCTTTCTTT. This codes for CASSQETPMYAFF. The chain carries TRBV18 and TRBJ1-1; D gene uncertain. The germline V gene has CDR1 KGHSH and CDR2 LQKENI. The CDR3 extends over 13 amino acids. Trimming shortened V by 6 bases and J by 11 bases, and 19 bases separated the two germline ends.

The rearrangement links TRBV18 to TRBJ1-1; D unclear. Trimming took 4 bases from V and 3 from J, leaving 9 bases between them. This CDR3 is 13 amino acids long. CDR1 and CDR2 from the germline V gene are KGHSH and LQKENI. CDR3: CASSQWEDTEAFF. DNA of the CDR3: TGTGCCAGCTCACAGTGGGAGGACACTGAAGCTTTCTTT.

This chain joins TRBV15 and TRBJ1-2; TRBD1 aligns across 7 bases. Germline CDR1 LNHNV, CDR2 YYDKDF (reference sequence). Trimming took 7 bases from V and 2 from J; bases not matched to a gene: 4. This CDR3 has 13 amino acids. The CDR3 DNA reads TGTGCCACCAAACCGGGACAGAACTATGGCTACACCTTC. Translating it yields CATKPGQNYGYTF.